These 20 T cell receptor beta chains were sequenced from one sample in a study of blood T cell repertoires in COVID-19. Produced via immunoSEQ multiplex PCR; TCRdb's table is partial and in-frame only. The sample has approximately 45,000 clones, approximately 85% seen once. Sequencing used peripheral blood. These receptors were obtained from a human donor in a cohort sampled during active COVID-19.

The chain joins TRBV18 to TRBJ2-7; 9 bases agree with TRBD1. The CDR3 totals 16 residues. Germline trimming cut 2 bases from V and 4 bases from J; bases unmatched to any gene: 9. Germline lookup yields CDR1 KGHSH and CDR2 LQKENI. The chain's CDR3 is CASSPYTGGAEYEQYF. In nucleotides, the CDR3 is TGTGCCAGCTCACCATACACAGGGGGCGCTGAGTACGAGCAGTACTTC.

The chain couples TRBV18 to TRBJ1-4, with 9 positions matching TRBD1. CDR3 size: 15 residues. CDR1 KGHSH and CDR2 LQKENI come from the germline V gene. Trimming cost V 5 bases and J 4 bases; bases outside gene matches: 5. For the CDR3, the DNA is TGTGCCAGCTCATCTACAGGGGGCCATAATGAAAAACTGTTTTTT. As protein: CASSSTGGHNEKLFF.

The J gene is TRBJ1-3, the V gene TRBV4-1, with D possibly matching TRBD1 (6 bases). CDR3 length equals 17 residues. CDR1 is MGHRA and CDR2 is YSYEKL in the germline V gene. Deletions cut 2 bases from V and 5 bases from J, with 19 bases between. The CDR3 is CASSQRLTGPLRNTIYF. Here the CDR3 DNA reads TGCGCCAGCAGCCAACGCCTCACAGGGCCCCTGAGAAACACCATATATTTT.

This clone was seen a few times. The V gene is TRBV2, the J gene TRBJ2-1; 10 positions match TRBD1. The CDR3 is made up of 15 amino acids. The germline V gene encodes CDR1 SNHLY and CDR2 FYNNEI. The junction had 4 bases not matched to a gene; V was cut back by 2 bases and J by 6 bases. In DNA, the CDR3 is TGTGCCAGCAGTGAACGACAGGGGGCCGTCAATGAGCAGTTCTTC. Translated: CASSERQGAVNEQFF.

V gene TRBV24-1 combines with J gene TRBJ1-1; D perhaps matches TRBD1 (6 bases). V lost 4 bases and J lost 6, with 20 bases in between. Germline assignment: CDR1 KGHDR and CDR2 SFDVKD. CDR3 length equals 16 residues. The CDR3 reads CATSDNQVGHFSEAFF. The CDR3 bases are TGTGCCACCAGTGACAACCAAGTGGGACATTTCTCTGAAGCTTTCTTT.

The chain is built from TRBV18 and TRBJ1-1, with TRBD1 as a possible D gene (6 bases). Germline V CDR1 and CDR2: KGHSH, LQKENI. This CDR3 spans 15 amino acids. Trimming took 1 base from V and 5 from J, leaving 14 bases between them. CDR3 DNA: TGTGCCAGCTCACCACGACAGGACTCCGGAACTGAAGCTTTCTTT. Translated: CASSPRQDSGTEAFF.

This rearrangement joins TRBV27 to TRBJ2-7; a possible D gene is TRBD1 (5 bases). Germline CDR1 and CDR2: MNHEY and SMNVEV (reference sequence). The V and J ends lost 4 bases and 3 bases respectively, with 13 bases between them. The CDR3 runs 14 residues. The CDR3 region has the DNA TGTGCCAGCAGTTCCCCCCCTCAGGGCTACGAGCAGTACTTC. Encoded protein: CASSSPPQGYEQYF.

This clone was seen a handful of times. This sequence joins TRBV6-1 and TRBJ1-5, with D hard to call. Germline V gives CDR1 MNHNS, CDR2 SASEGT. The V gene lost 2 bases and the J gene lost 9 bases, with 8 bases spanning the gap. This CDR3 is built from 12 residues. The chain's CDR3 is CASSERPGPQHF. In DNA, the CDR3 is TGTGCCAGCAGTGAACGTCCGGGGCCCCAGCATTTT.

V and J are TRBV10-3 and TRBJ1-1; a possible D gene is TRBD1 (5 bases). V gave up 6 bases and J gave up 1 base, with 12 bases separating them. The V gene's germline CDR1 is ENHRY and CDR2 SYGVKD. The CDR3 runs 14 residues. As DNA, the CDR3 is TGTGCCATCAGCCTCGACAGCCAGAACACTGAAGCTTTCTTT. Translation: CAISLDSQNTEAFF.

This clone came up once. The CDR3 DNA reads as TGTGCCAGCAGCCCTTTTGCGGGAGGAGGGGAGACCCAGTACTTC. Encoded protein: CASSPFAGGGETQYF. This chain connects TRBV9 to TRBJ2-5, with 8 bases aligning to TRBD2. Trimming cost V 4 bases and J 5 bases; bases outside gene matches: 10. Germline V lookup: CDR1 SGDLS, CDR2 YYNGEE. There are 15 residues in the CDR3.

This clone was counted a single time. The chain carries TRBV7-8 and TRBJ1-2; TRBD1 matches 8 bases. The V gene's germline CDR1 is SGHVS and CDR2 FQNEAQ. CDR3 length equals 13 residues. With 4 bases clipped from V and 6 bases from J, the junction kept 4 bases outside the gene matches. CDR3 DNA sequence: TGTGCCAGCAGCTCGGACAGGGTACATGGCTACACCTTC. This encodes CASSSDRVHGYTF.

This chain joins TRBV7-9 and TRBJ1-1; tentatively, D is TRBD1 (6 bases). V shed 7 bases and J shed 4 bases, with 16 bases lying between them. Looked up from germline, CDR1 is SEHNR and CDR2 is FQNEAQ (reference sequence). This CDR3 region has 14 residues. CDR3 protein: CASKRQDRGTEAFF. The CDR3 DNA reads TGTGCCAGCAAGCGACAGGACCGGGGCACTGAAGCTTTCTTT.

This chain connects TRBV28 to TRBJ1-6; perhaps TRBD1 as D (5 bases). Germline V gives CDR1 MDHEN, CDR2 SYDVKM. This CDR3 region has 14 residues. V lost 7 bases and J lost 10, with 17 bases in between. CDR3 region: CASNTLGGNSPLHF. As DNA, the CDR3 is TGTGCCAGCAACACCCTGGGGGGGAACTCACCCCTCCACTTT.

This chain joins TRBV12-1 and TRBJ2-7; TRBD2, the table's D call, was not compared with the DNA. TRBV12-1 is marked as a pseudogene. There are 16 residues in the CDR3. CDR3 DNA: TGTGCCAGCAGCCTCCTCATAGCGGGGGGTTCCTACGAGCAGTACTTC. Translation: CASSLLIAGGSYEQYF.

The chain uses TRBV13 and TRBJ2-2; TRBD2 matches 8 bases. Per the germline V gene, CDR1 is PRHDT and CDR2 is FYEKMQ (reference sequence). The V and J ends lost 2 bases and 2 bases, in that order; junction bases with no gene match: 4. This CDR3 region has 16 residues. CDR3 sequence: CASSLPRGDNTGELFF. CDR3 nucleotide sequence: TGTGCCAGCAGCTTACCGCGGGGGGATAACACCGGGGAGCTGTTTTTT.

V gene TRBV28 combines with J gene TRBJ1-1; D ambiguous. Germline V CDR1 and CDR2: MDHEN, SYDVKM. V was trimmed by 4 bases and J by 1 base, leaving 4 bases between them. This CDR3 comprises 12 residues. CDR3 bases: TGTGCCAGCAGTTCGGGGAACACTGAAGCTTTCTTT. Translated: CASSSGNTEAFF.

V usage is TRBV5-1 and J usage is TRBJ1-3; 9 nucleotides agree with TRBD1. Germline V lookup: CDR1 SGHRS, CDR2 YFSETQ. The CDR3 has 15 amino acids. The V gene end was trimmed by 7 bases and the J gene end by 3 bases; junction bases not matched to a gene: 8. CDR3 residues: CASRDDRGSGNTIYF. CDR3 coding DNA: TGCGCCAGCCGGGACGACAGGGGGAGTGGAAACACCATATATTTT.

This chain joins TRBV30 and TRBJ1-5; a weak D match, TRBD1 (6 bases). There are 13 residues in the CDR3. V dropped 0 bases and J dropped 6 bases, with 9 bases sitting between them. Germline CDR1 reads GTSNPN; CDR2 reads SVGIG (reference sequence). In nucleotides, the CDR3 is TGTGCCTGGAGTGTTGGGGGGGCTCAGCCCCAGCATTTT. Translation gives CAWSVGGAQPQHF.

V gene TRBV3-1 (or the pseudogene TRBV3-2) combines with J gene TRBJ2-5; a weak D match, TRBD1 (5 bases). CDR1 and CDR2 (germline): LGHDT, YNNKEL (reference sequence). V was shortened by 3 bases and J by 2 bases, with 31 bases between the two germline ends. The CDR3 is made up of 21 amino acids. The DNA of the CDR3 is TGTGCCAGCAGCCAGGCCTCTCATACAGGTTGGCCGCCCGTCATGCAAGAGACCCAGTACTTC. This codes for CASSQASHTGWPPVMQETQYF.

J is TRBJ1-1 and V is TRBV6-5; tentative D call: TRBD1 (6 bases). The V gene lost 6 bases and the J gene lost 1 base, with 9 bases spanning the gap. Germline assignment: CDR1 MNHEY and CDR2 SVGAGI. The CDR3 is 13 residues long. For the CDR3, the DNA is TGTGCCAGCAGCCGGACAGAGAACACTGAAGCTTTCTTT. As protein: CASSRTENTEAFF.